The clone carrying this T cell receptor (beta chain) was seen ten or more times. Antigen specificity is unknown. The data derive from a study of T cells in Graves' hyperthyroidism and ophthalmopathy. At least 3 on the Clinical Activity Score was recorded for ophthalmopathy patients, who also had NOSPECS grade at least 4 and duration under 3 months. Amplification of TCR beta CDR3 regions used RNA as the template. When the TCR CDR3 underwent first-round RT-PCR, the HTBI primer set was used. Using its own MiXCR run on the multiplex PCR reads, TCRdb lists one record per CDR3 protein. The table lists around 400,000 distinct CDR3 sequences, 13% to 15% of them singletons, with about 20% in the top ten. General observations from the study: Blood also held most thyroid clonotypes expanded beyond 0.001. Ophthalmopathy was told apart from stable hyperthyroidism by a 13 V-J model.

Germline V gene data show CDR1 as SGHRS and CDR2 as YFSETQ. The CDR3 is made up of 17 amino acids. The V and J ends lost 3 bases and 3 bases, in that order; junction bases with no gene match: 12. The rearrangement links TRBV5-1 to TRBJ2-1; 7 bases map to TRBD2. Sequenced material: blood. The receptor was isolated from a woman aged 55-69 years with Graves' ophthalmopathy. DNA of the CDR3: TGCGCCAGCAGCTCCGGCGGGGGAGGCGCTCTCTACAATGAGCAGTTCTTC. It encodes CASSSGGGGALYNEQFF.